This is a list of T cell receptor beta chains from one sample in a study of cytomegalovirus exposure and HLA in healthy donors. Sequencing used immunoSEQ multiplex PCR; TCRdb keeps in-frame clones, though not all of them. The profile covers about 130,000 clones, with over 75% appearing a single time and 1% to 1.5% taken by the ten largest. Sequencing was carried out using PBMCs. The source is a man between 50 and 59 years old in good health and CMV-seronegative. Both conserved end residues are part of each CDR3. Fields, in order: V gene, clone size, J gene, D gene, CDR3 DNA, CDR3 protein. A D gene is named only where the DNA matches it firmly. The listing skips clone size in some rows; elsewhere it reads once, few, many or a size class.

>TRBV6-5|once|TRBJ2-5|TRBD1
TGTGCCAGCAGTTACTTACAGGGGGCCCAAGAGACCCAGTACTTC
CASSYLQGAQETQYF
>TRBV6-1|NA|TRBJ2-7|TRBD2
TGTGCCAGCAACGAACCAGCGGGAACCTACGAGCAGTACTTC
CASNEPAGTYEQYF
>TRBV27|NA|TRBJ2-7|NA
TGTGCCAGCAGCCTAGAGGGGGTCGGGCGGAGCGAGCAGTACTTC
CASSLEGVGRSEQYF
>TRBV28|NA|TRBJ1-5|TRBD1
TGTGCCAGCAGATACTCCGGGACAGGTTGGGGACAGCCCCAGCATTTT
CASRYSGTGWGQPQHF
>TRBV19|once|TRBJ2-3|TRBD2
TGTGCCAGTAGGCTTACTAGCGGGAGCACAGATACGCAGTATTTT
CASRLTSGSTDTQYF
>TRBV19|NA|TRBJ1-1|NA
TGTGCCAGTAGTATAGTCCACTCGAACACTGAAGCTTTCTTT
CASSIVHSNTEAFF
>TRBV28|NA|TRBJ1-4|NA
TGTGCCAGCAGCCCCGGGGGACTGGCAAAACTGTTTTTT
CASSPGGLAKLFF
>TRBV7-2|NA|TRBJ2-5|TRBD2
TGTGCCAGCAGCTTCCCGGGACTAGCGGGAGTTTTCAAGACCCAGTACTTC
CASSFPGLAGVFKTQYF
>TRBV6-5|few|TRBJ2-3|NA
TGTGCCAGCAGGGGGAGGACCCCCACAGATACGCAGTATTTT
CASRGRTPTDTQYF
>TRBV4-1|once|TRBJ1-2|TRBD1
TGCGCCAGCAGCCGATCCCGGGACAGGGTATATGGCTACACCTTC
CASSRSRDRVYGYTF
>TRBV27|NA|TRBJ1-4|NA
TGTGCCAGCACTGTCAGGGCGGGGGAAAAACTGTTTTTT
CASTVRAGEKLFF
>TRBV16|NA|TRBJ1-1|NA
TGTGCCAGCAGCCAATCCGGTAAGCTAGCTTTCTTT
CASSQSGKLAFF
>TRBV2|NA|TRBJ1-1|NA
TGTGCCAGCAGTGAAGCTCCCGGGAGTGGTACTGAAGCTTTCTTT
CASSEAPGSGTEAFF
>TRBV5-4|NA|TRBJ2-4|TRBD1
TGTGCCAGCAGCCCCATCGGCACAGGGGGCGTAAACATTCAGTACTTC
CASSPIGTGGVNIQYF
>TRBV14|NA|TRBJ2-3|NA
TGTGCCAGCAGCCAAGACAGGGTGGCCACAGATACGCAGTATTTT
CASSQDRVATDTQYF
>TRBV28|NA|TRBJ2-1|TRBD1
TGTGCCAGCAGTACCACAGGGGGCGTTCGTTTCTATGAGCAGTTCTTC
CASSTTGGVRFYEQFF
>TRBV28|NA|TRBJ2-7|TRBD1
TGTGCCAGCAGGGGCGGACAGGTAGGAGACTACGAGCAGTACTTC
CASRGGQVGDYEQYF
>TRBV27|NA|TRBJ2-1|TRBD2
TGTGCCAGCAGTCCAAGACTAGCGGGTAGGGGCGAGCAGTTCTTC
CASSPRLAGRGEQFF
>TRBV5-1|NA|TRBJ2-3|TRBD2
TGCGCCAGCAGCGCGGGGACTAGCGGGAAGGCAGATACGCAGTATTTT
CASSAGTSGKADTQYF
>TRBV10-2|few|TRBJ2-1|TRBD2
TGCGCCAGCAGTACACTAGCGGGACCTTACAATGAGCAGTTCTTC
CASSTLAGPYNEQFF